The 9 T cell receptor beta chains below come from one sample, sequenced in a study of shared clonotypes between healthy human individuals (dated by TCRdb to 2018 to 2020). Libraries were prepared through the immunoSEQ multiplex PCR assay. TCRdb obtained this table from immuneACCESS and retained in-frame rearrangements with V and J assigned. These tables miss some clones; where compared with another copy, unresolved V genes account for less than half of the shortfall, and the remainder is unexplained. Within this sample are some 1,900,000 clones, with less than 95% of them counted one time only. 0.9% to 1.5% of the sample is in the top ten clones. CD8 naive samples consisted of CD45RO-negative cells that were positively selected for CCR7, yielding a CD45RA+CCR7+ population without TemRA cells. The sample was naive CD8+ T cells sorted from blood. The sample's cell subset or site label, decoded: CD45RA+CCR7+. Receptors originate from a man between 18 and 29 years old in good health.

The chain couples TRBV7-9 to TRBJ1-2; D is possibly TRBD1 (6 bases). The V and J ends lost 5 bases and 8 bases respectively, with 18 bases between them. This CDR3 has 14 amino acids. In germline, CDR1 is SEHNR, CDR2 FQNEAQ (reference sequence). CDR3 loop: CASSLLWTEEGYTF. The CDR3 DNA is TGTGCCAGCAGCCTTCTATGGACAGAGGAGGGCTACACCTTC. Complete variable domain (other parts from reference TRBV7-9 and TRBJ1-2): DTGVSQNPRHKITKRGQNVTFRCDPISEHNRLYWYRQTLGQGPEFLTYFQNEAQLEKSRLLSDRFSAERPKGSFSTLEIQRTEQGDSAMYLCASSLLWTEEGYTFGSGTRLTVV.

CDR3 amino acids: CASSLVAGGQPQHF. In DNA, the CDR3 is TGTGCCAGCAGTTTAGTGGCAGGGGGACAGCCCCAGCATTTT. The chain combines TRBV27 with TRBJ1-5, with 7 bases matching TRBD1. With V trimmed by 2 bases and J by 7 bases, 5 bases remained unmatched. Germline V gene sequence: CDR1 MNHEY, CDR2 SMNVEV (reference sequence). The CDR3 runs 14 residues.

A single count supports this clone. The CDR3 nucleotides are TGCGCCAGCAGCTTGGAGTTCGGTACAGATACGCAGTATTTT. Translation: CASSLEFGTDTQYF. The chain uses TRBV5-1 and TRBJ2-3; D unresolved. CDR3 length: 14 amino acids. Trimming removed 0 bases at V and 3 bases at J, with 8 bases between. Germline V gene sequence: CDR1 SGHRS, CDR2 YFSETQ.

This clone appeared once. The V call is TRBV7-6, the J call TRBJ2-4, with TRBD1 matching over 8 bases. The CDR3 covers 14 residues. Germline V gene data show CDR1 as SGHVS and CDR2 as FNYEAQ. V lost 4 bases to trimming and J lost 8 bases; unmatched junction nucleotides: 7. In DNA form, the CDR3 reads TGTGCCAGCAGCTCAACACAGGGGGGAGACATTCAGTACTTC. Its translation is CASSSTQGGDIQYF. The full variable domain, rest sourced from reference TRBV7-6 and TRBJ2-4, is GAGVSQSPRYKVTKRGQDVALRCDPISGHVSLYWYRQALGQGPEFLTYFNYEAQQDKSGLPNDRFSAERPEGSISTLTIQRTEQRDSAMYRCASSSTQGGDIQYFGAGTRLSVL.

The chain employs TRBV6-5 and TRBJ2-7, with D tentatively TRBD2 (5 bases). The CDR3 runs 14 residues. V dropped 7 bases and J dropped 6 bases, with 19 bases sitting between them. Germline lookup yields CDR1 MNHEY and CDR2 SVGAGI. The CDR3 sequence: CASTQILGSGEQYF. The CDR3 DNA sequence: TGTGCCAGCACCCAGATACTAGGGTCGGGCGAGCAGTACTTC.

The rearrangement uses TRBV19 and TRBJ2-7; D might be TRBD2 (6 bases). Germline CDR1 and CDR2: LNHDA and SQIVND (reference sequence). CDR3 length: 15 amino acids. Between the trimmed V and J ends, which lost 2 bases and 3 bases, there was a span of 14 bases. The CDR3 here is CASSITPPGVYEQYF. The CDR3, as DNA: TGTGCCAGTAGTATAACCCCCCCGGGGGTCTACGAGCAGTACTTC.

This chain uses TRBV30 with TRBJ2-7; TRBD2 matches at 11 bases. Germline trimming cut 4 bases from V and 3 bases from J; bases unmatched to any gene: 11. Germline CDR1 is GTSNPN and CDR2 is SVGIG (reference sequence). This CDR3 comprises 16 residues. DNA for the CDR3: TGTGCCTGGAAGGGCTCTAGCGGGGGGCTGGTCTACGAGCAGTACTTC. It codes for CAWKGSSGGLVYEQYF.

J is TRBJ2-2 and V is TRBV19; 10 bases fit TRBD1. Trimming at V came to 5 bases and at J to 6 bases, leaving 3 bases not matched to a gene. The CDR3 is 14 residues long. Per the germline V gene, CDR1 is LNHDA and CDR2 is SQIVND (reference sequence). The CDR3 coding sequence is TGTGCCAGTAGTCCGGGACAGGGGTCCGGGGAGCTGTTTTTT. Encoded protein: CASSPGQGSGELFF.

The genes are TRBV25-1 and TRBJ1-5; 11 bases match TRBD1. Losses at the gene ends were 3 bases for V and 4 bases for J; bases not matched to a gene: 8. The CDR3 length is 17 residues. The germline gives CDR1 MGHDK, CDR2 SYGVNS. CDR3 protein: CASSDSGTGGNNQPQHF. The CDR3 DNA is TGTGCCAGCAGTGACTCCGGGACAGGGGGAAATAATCAGCCCCAGCATTTT.